Listed below are T cell receptor beta chains from one sample, sequenced in a study of blood T cell repertoires in COVID-19. Assay: immunoSEQ multiplex PCR; the TCRdb copy retains only in-frame clones and omits some. The table includes approximately 220,000 clones, around 87% detected once. Material for sequencing was PBMCs or T cells enriched from blood (not recorded which). These receptors all come from a man younger than 45 who had been exposed to COVID-19. The CDR3 runs from the conserved cysteine through the conserved F or W. D genes are given only for firm matches.

v_call d_call cdr3_aa
TRBV11-3 TRBD1 CASSGGQGPSDDQYF
TRBV6-2/TRBV6-3 TRBD1 CASSTRGRGADTQYF
TRBV19 - CASSIQVTYQPQHF
TRBV27 - CASRVWGGNTEAFF
TRBV19 - CASSTSRGAKGNQPQHF
TRBV19 - CASSIILTGTGDNEQFF
TRBV5-6 - CASSLVQGGYGYTF
TRBV7-9 - CASSPSSGSTDTQYF
TRBV5-4 - CASSLEARAGSGNTIYF
TRBV23-1 - CASSQETRVLGTEAFF
TRBV5-1 - CASSLDFRVGIYGYTF
TRBV7-8 - CASSLESGGARQPQHF
TRBV19 - CASSQEQGSYEQYF